This entry lists 16 T cell receptor beta chains sequenced from one sample in a study of blood T cell repertoires in COVID-19. Assay: immunoSEQ multiplex PCR; the TCRdb copy retains only in-frame clones and omits some. The sample comprises 300,000 or so clones, 86% of which are singletons, and around 1.5% rests with the top ten. The source material was peripheral blood. The receptors derive from a woman aged 50 to 60 with acute or convalescent COVID-19.

Only one count was recorded for this clone. DNA for the CDR3: TGTGCCAGCAGCTTGGTGCCAGGGGCCACCTACGAGCAGTACTTC. Its protein is CASSLVPGATYEQYF. The J gene is TRBJ2-7, the V gene TRBV5-4; a possible D gene is TRBD1 (6 bases). Per germline, CDR1 SGHNT and CDR2 YYREEE (reference sequence). With 0 bases removed from V and 2 bases from J, the gap between germline ends came to 12 bases. This CDR3 is 15 amino acids long.

This clone was seen a single time. The chain couples TRBV5-8 to TRBJ2-7; TRBD2 is a possible D gene (5 bases). Trimming shortened V by 3 bases and J by 3 bases, and 10 bases separated the two germline ends. The CDR3 totals 13 residues. Germline V gives CDR1 SGHTS, CDR2 YDEGEE. The CDR3: CASSSTTSYEQYF. The CDR3 DNA follows: TGTGCCAGCAGCTCGACAACTAGCTACGAGCAGTACTTC.

The chain combines TRBV18 with TRBJ2-7; a weak D match, TRBD2 (5 bases). Germline CDR1 KGHSH, CDR2 LQKENI. CDR3 length equals 12 residues. Deletions cut 6 bases from V and 7 bases from J, with 13 bases between. The CDR3 region has the DNA TGTGCCAGCTCCCGGGGAGAGTGGGAGCAGTACTTC. Translating gives CASSRGEWEQYF.

V gene TRBV21-1 combines with J gene TRBJ2-7; TRBD1 reflects the table's D call only, with no check against the DNA. TRBV21-1 is a pseudogene. This CDR3 has 15 residues. CDR3 DNA sequence: TGTGCCAGCAGCATCCACAGGGGGCCGTCCTTCGAGCAGTACTTC. This translates into CASSIHRGPSFEQYF.

V gene TRBV28 combines with J gene TRBJ2-3, with 9 bases matching TRBD1. Trimming cost V 5 bases and J 6 bases; bases outside gene matches: 6. In germline, CDR1 is MDHEN, CDR2 SYDVKM. The CDR3 is 14 amino acids. The CDR3 protein is CASSIGQGRDTQYF. CDR3 DNA sequence: TGTGCCAGCAGTATCGGACAGGGGAGGGATACGCAGTATTTT.

This chain joins TRBV2 and TRBJ1-4; TRBD1 might be the D (5 bases). Trimming took 4 bases from V and 12 from J, leaving 12 bases between them. CDR1 SNHLY and CDR2 FYNNEI come from the germline V gene. CDR3 length equals 12 residues. CDR3 region: CASSGDRSQLFF. CDR3 DNA: TGTGCCAGCAGTGGAGACAGATCACAACTGTTTTTT.

J is TRBJ1-2 and V is TRBV3-1 (or the pseudogene TRBV3-2), with 7 bases lining up with TRBD1. The germline V gene has CDR1 LGHDT and CDR2 YNNKEL (reference sequence). The CDR3 runs 14 residues. V shed 6 bases and J 2 bases; nucleotides not matched to a gene: 6. The CDR3 sequence is CASRRTGENYGYTF. The CDR3, as DNA: TGTGCCAGCAGACGGACAGGAGAAAACTATGGCTACACCTTC.

CDR3 residues: CASSPMGRGENIQYF. The CDR3 DNA follows: TGCGCCAGCAGTCCGATGGGCAGGGGGGAAAACATTCAGTACTTC. V and J are TRBV10-2 and TRBJ2-4, with D perhaps matching TRBD1 (7 bases). The V end lost 5 bases, the J end lost 5 bases, and 16 bases lay between the germline ends. The V gene's germline CDR1 is WSHSY and CDR2 SAAADI. The CDR3 loop spans 15 amino acids.

Of note for this clone: This sample also contains other DNA sequences that code for the same CDR3. The chain employs TRBV11-2 and TRBJ2-7; 8 positions match TRBD1. Germline lookup yields CDR1 SGHAT and CDR2 FQNNGV. The CDR3 spans 14 residues. V shed 3 bases, J shed 2 bases, and the junction held 3 bases outside the gene matches. CDR3 nucleotide sequence: TGTGCCAGCAGCTTGGACAGGGCCGCCTACGAGCAGTACTTC. This gives the protein CASSLDRAAYEQYF.

J is TRBJ2-1 and V is TRBV27; 8 nucleotides line up with TRBD1. Per the germline V gene, CDR1 is MNHEY and CDR2 is SMNVEV (reference sequence). Losses at the gene ends were 5 bases for V and 9 bases for J; bases not matched to a gene: 6. The CDR3 sequence is 13 residues long. CDR3 protein: CASSRQGSGEQFF. CDR3 DNA: TGTGCCAGCAGTAGACAGGGGTCGGGTGAGCAGTTCTTC.

V gene TRBV5-1 combines with J gene TRBJ2-3; D not resolved. Germline CDR1 reads SGHRS; CDR2 reads YFSETQ. Trimming cost V 4 bases and J 0 bases, with 9 bases left between them. This CDR3 has 14 amino acids. CDR3 bases: TGCGCCAGCAGCCCCCCAATGAGCACAGATACGCAGTATTTT. Amino acid sequence: CASSPPMSTDTQYF.

This clone showed up just once. This chain uses TRBV28 with TRBJ1-1, with D perhaps matching TRBD1 (5 bases). V lost 3 bases, J lost 5 bases, and 13 bases lay in between. CDR3 size: 14 residues. Germline CDR1 is MDHEN and CDR2 is SYDVKM. In DNA form, the CDR3 reads TGTGCCAGCAGTTTGGGGCAGGGAAGAACTGAAGCTTTCTTT. Translated: CASSLGQGRTEAFF.

The chain links TRBV5-1 to TRBJ2-7, with TRBD2 as a possible D gene (5 bases). Per the germline V gene, CDR1 is SGHRS and CDR2 is YFSETQ. The CDR3 is made up of 13 amino acids. V was cut by 6 bases and J by 4 bases, with 14 bases left in between. The CDR3 spells CASMGGYSYEQYF. The CDR3 DNA reads as TGCGCCAGCATGGGCGGGTACAGTTACGAGCAGTACTTC.

The chain uses TRBV4-1 and TRBJ2-5; D may be TRBD2 (5 bases). This CDR3 has 16 residues. The V and J ends lost 1 base and 1 base respectively, with 13 bases between them. CDR1 MGHRA and CDR2 YSYEKL come from the germline V gene. The CDR3: CASSQGRTGTQETQYF. In DNA form, the CDR3 reads TGCGCCAGCAGCCAAGGAAGGACTGGCACCCAAGAGACCCAGTACTTC.

The J gene is TRBJ1-4, the V gene TRBV9, with 7 positions matching TRBD1. Germline CDR1 SGDLS, CDR2 YYNGEE. Trimming cost V 2 bases and J 11 bases; bases outside gene matches: 12. This CDR3 is 15 amino acids long. DNA for the CDR3: TGTGCCAGCAGCGTGTTCCGGGACAGCCCGTGGAAACTGTTTTTT. Translation gives CASSVFRDSPWKLFF.

The CDR3 reads CSVERNPETQYF. CDR3 nucleotides: TGCAGCGTTGAGAGGAATCCGGAGACCCAGTACTTC. V gene TRBV29-1 combines with J gene TRBJ2-5, with D hard to call. The germline gives CDR1 SQVTM, CDR2 ANQGSEA. CDR3 size: 12 residues. The V end was cut by 3 bases, the J end by 5 bases, with 10 bases between.